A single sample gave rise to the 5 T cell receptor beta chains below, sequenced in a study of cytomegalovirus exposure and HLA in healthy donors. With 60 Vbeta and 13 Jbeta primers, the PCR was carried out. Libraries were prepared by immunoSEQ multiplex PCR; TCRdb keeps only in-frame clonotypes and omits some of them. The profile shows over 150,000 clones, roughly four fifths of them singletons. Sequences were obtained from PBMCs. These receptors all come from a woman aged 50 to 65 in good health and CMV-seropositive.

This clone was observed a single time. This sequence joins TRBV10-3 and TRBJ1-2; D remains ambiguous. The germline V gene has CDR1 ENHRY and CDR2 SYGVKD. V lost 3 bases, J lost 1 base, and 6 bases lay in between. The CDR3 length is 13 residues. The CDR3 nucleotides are TGTGCCATCAGTGATCAGAATAACTATGGCTACACCTTC. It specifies CAISDQNNYGYTF.

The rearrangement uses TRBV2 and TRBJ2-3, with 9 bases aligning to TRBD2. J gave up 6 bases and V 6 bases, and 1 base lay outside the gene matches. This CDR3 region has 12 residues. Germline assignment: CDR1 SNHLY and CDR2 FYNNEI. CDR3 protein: CASSGLADTQYF. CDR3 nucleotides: TGTGCCAGCAGCGGACTAGCGGATACGCAGTATTTT.

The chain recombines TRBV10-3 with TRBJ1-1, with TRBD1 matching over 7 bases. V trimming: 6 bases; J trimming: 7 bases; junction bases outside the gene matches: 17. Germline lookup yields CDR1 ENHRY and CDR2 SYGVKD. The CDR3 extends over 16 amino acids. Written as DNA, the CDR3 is TGTGCCATCAGCGAGACAGGGTTGTCGCTTAACGATGAAGCTTTCTTT. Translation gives CAISETGLSLNDEAFF.

Here the CDR3 DNA reads TGTGCCAGCAGCCGTAGCGGGGGCCAAGAGACCCAGTACTTC. Translation gives CASSRSGGQETQYF. The chain recombines TRBV7-9 with TRBJ2-5, with 9 bases fitting TRBD2. The CDR3 is 14 amino acids. Trimming removed 5 bases from V and 1 base from J; junction bases left unmatched: 2. The germline V gene encodes CDR1 SEHNR and CDR2 FQNEAQ (reference sequence).

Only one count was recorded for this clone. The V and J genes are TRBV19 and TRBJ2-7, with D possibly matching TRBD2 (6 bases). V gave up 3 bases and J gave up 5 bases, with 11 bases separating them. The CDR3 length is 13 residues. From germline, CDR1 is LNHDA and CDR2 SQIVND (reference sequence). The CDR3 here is CASSMTSSNEQYF. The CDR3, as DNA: TGTGCCAGTAGTATGACTAGTAGCAACGAGCAGTACTTC.